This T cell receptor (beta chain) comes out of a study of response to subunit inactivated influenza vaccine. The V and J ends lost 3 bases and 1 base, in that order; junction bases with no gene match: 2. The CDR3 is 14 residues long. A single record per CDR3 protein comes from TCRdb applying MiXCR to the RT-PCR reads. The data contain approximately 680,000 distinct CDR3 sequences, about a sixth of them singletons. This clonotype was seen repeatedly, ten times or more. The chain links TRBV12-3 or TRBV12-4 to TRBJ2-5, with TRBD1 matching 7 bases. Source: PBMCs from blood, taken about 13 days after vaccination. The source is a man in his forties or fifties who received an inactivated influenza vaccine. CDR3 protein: CASSFDRVQETQYF. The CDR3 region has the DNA TGTGCCAGCAGTTTCGACAGGGTCCAAGAGACCCAGTACTTC.